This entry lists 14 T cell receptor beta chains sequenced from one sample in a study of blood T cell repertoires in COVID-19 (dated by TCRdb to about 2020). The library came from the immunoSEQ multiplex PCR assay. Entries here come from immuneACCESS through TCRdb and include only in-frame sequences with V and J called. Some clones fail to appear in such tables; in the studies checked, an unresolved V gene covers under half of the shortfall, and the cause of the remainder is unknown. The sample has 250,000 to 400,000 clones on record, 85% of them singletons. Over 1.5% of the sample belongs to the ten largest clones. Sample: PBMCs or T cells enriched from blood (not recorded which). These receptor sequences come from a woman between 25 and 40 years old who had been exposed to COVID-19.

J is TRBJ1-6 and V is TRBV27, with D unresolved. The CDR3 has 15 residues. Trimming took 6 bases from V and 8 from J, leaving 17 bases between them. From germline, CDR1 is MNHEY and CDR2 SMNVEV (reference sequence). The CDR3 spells CASRAEYTGHSPLHF. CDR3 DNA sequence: TGTGCCAGCAGGGCAGAGTATACGGGTCATTCACCCCTCCACTTT.

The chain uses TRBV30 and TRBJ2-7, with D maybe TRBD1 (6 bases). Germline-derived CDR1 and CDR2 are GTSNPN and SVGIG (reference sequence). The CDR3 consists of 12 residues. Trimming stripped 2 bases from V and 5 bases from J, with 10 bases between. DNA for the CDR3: TGTGCCTGGAGTTGGGACAAGAACGAGCAGTACTTC. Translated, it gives CAWSWDKNEQYF.

CDR3 DNA: TGCAGCGTGGAACAGGGGTCCCCATACAATGAGCAGTTCTTC. This sequence encodes CSVEQGSPYNEQFF. The J gene is TRBJ2-1, the V gene TRBV29-1; 7 nucleotides match TRBD1. The germline CDR1 and CDR2 sequences are SQVTM and ANQGSEA. The trim removed 6 bases at V and 4 bases at J, leaving 9 bases unmatched. The CDR3 consists of 14 residues.

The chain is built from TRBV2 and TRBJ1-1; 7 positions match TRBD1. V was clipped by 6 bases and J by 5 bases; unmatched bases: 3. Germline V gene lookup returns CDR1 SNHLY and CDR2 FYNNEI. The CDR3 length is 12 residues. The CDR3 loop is CASSTGETEAFF. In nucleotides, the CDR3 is TGTGCCAGCAGCACAGGGGAGACTGAAGCTTTCTTT.

CDR3 loop: CASSQLAGLRNEQFF. The CDR3 DNA reads as TGTGCCAGCAGCCAATTGGCAGGACTCCGTAATGAGCAGTTCTTC. The gene calls are TRBV14 and TRBJ2-1, with D possibly matching TRBD2 (5 bases). The germline CDR1 and CDR2 sequences are SGHDN and FVKESK. V dropped 2 bases and J dropped 7 bases, with 15 bases sitting between them. The CDR3 totals 15 residues. Based on the CDR3 plus reference TRBV14 and TRBJ2-1, the full variable domain is EAGVTQFPSHSVIEKGQTVTLRCDPISGHDNLYWYRRVMGKEIKFLLHFVKESKQDESGMPNNRFLAERTGGTYSTLKVQPAELEDSGVYFCASSQLAGLRNEQFFGPGTRLTVL.

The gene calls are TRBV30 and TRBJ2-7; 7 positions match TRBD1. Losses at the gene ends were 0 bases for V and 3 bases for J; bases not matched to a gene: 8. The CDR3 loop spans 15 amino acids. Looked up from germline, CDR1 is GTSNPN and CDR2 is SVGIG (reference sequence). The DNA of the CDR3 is TGTGCCTGGAGTGTAGTACAGGGGTCAATCTACGAGCAGTACTTC. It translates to CAWSVVQGSIYEQYF. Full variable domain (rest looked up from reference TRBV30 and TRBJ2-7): SQTIHQWPATLVQPVGSPLSLECTVEGTSNPNLYWYRQAAGRGLQLLFYSVGIGQISSEVPQNLSASRPQDRQFILSSKKLLLSDSGFYLCAWSVVQGSIYEQYFGPGTRLTVT.

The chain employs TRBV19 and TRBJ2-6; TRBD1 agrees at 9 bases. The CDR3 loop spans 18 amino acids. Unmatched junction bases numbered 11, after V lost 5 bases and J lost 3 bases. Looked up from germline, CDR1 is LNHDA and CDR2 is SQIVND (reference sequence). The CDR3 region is CASSPRSTGGGGANVLTF. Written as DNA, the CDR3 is TGTGCCAGTAGTCCGCGATCGACAGGGGGAGGTGGGGCCAACGTCCTGACTTTC. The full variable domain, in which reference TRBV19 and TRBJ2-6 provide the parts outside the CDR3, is DGGITQSPKYLFRKEGQNVTLSCEQNLNHDAMYWYRQDPGQGLRLIYYSQIVNDFQKGDIAEGYSVSREKKESFPLTVTSAQKNPTAFYLCASSPRSTGGGGANVLTFGAGSRLTVL.

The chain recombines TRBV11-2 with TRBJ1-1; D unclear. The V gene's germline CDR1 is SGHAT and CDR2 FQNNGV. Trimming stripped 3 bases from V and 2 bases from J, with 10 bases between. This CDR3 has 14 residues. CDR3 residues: CASSLSGFNTEAFF. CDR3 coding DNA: TGTGCCAGCAGCTTGTCCGGGTTTAACACTGAAGCTTTCTTT.

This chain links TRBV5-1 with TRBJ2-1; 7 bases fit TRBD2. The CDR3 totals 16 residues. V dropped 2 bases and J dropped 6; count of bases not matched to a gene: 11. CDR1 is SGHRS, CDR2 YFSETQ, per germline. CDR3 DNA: TGCGCCAGCAGCTTTGCCGGGACTATATCCCTCAATGAGCAGTTCTTC. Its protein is CASSFAGTISLNEQFF.

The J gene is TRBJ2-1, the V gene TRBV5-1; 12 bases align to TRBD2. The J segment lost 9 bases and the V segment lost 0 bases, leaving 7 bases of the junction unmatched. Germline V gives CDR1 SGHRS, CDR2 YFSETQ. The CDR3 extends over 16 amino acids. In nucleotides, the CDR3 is TGCGCCAGCAGCTTGGAGGGACTAGCGGGCTCGTCTGAGCAGTTCTTC. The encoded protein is CASSLEGLAGSSEQFF.

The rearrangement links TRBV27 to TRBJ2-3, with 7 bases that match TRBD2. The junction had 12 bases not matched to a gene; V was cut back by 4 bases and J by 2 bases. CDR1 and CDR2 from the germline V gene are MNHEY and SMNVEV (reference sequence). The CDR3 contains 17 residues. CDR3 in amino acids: CASSSLGRERITDTQYF. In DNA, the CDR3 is TGTGCCAGCAGTTCCCTTGGGCGGGAGCGAATCACAGATACGCAGTATTTT.

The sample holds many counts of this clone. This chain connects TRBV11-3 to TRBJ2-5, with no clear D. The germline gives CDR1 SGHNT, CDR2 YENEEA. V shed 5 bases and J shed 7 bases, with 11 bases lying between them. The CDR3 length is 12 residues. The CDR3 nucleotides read TGTGCCAGCAGCAGCTTCTCAGGGACCCAGTACTTC. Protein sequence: CASSSFSGTQYF.

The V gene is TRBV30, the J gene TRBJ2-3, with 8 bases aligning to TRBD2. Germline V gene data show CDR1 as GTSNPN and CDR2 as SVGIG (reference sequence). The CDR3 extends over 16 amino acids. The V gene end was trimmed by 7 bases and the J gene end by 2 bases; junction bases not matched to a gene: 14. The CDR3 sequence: CALKSEREFSTDTQYF. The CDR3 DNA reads TGTGCCTTGAAATCGGAGCGGGAGTTCTCCACAGATACGCAGTATTTT. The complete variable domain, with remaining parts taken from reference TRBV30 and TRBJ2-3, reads SQTIHQWPATLVQPVGSPLSLECTVEGTSNPNLYWYRQAAGRGLQLLFYSVGIGQISSEVPQNLSASRPQDRQFILSSKKLLLSDSGFYLCALKSEREFSTDTQYFGPGTRLTVL.

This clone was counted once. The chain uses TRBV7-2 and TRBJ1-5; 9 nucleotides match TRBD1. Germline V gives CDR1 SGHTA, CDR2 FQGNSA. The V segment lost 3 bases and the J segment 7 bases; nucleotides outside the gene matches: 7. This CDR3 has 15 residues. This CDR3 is CASSLAGQGNQPQHF. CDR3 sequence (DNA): TGTGCCAGCAGCTTGGCGGGACAGGGTAACCAGCCCCAGCATTTT.